These 20 T cell receptor beta chains originate from one sample sequenced in a study of cytomegalovirus exposure and HLA in healthy donors. The PCR employed 60 Vbeta primers together with 13 Jbeta primers. Only in-frame clones appear in the TCRdb table, and some are missing; sequencing was by immunoSEQ multiplex PCR. The sample holds approximately 150,000 clones, 70% seen once. Sequencing was done on a sample of PBMCs. The receptors were gathered from a young man in good health and CMV-seropositive.

This clone turned up a few times. This chain links TRBV6-1 with TRBJ1-3; TRBD1 might be the D (5 bases). V shed 1 base and J shed 8 bases, with 15 bases lying between them. Germline V CDR1 and CDR2: MNHNS, SASEGT. The CDR3 covers 15 residues. CDR3 protein: CASSEGGHSTDTIYF. The DNA of the CDR3 is TGTGCCAGCAGTGAAGGTGGACACTCGACGGACACCATATATTTT.

The V call is TRBV18, the J call TRBJ1-1; D not resolved. The CDR3 consists of 15 residues. With 2 bases removed from V and 1 base from J, the gap between germline ends came to 11 bases. The germline V gene has CDR1 KGHSH and CDR2 LQKENI. The CDR3 nucleotides read TGTGCCAGCTCACCAGCGACAAACAGGAACACTGAAGCTTTCTTT. Residues: CASSPATNRNTEAFF.

This clone was counted only a few times. This chain connects TRBV4-1 to TRBJ2-6, with 7 bases matching TRBD1. Germline CDR1 reads MGHRA; CDR2 reads YSYEKL. The CDR3 is made up of 16 amino acids. V gave up 1 base and J gave up 0 bases; unmatched junction bases: 0. The CDR3 DNA is TGCGCCAGCAGCCAAGGGACAGGCTCTGGGGCCAACGTCCTGACTTTC. Protein product: CASSQGTGSGANVLTF.

The chain couples TRBV6-4 to TRBJ2-1, with 10 bases aligning to TRBD2. This CDR3 region has 15 residues. Trimming at V came to 4 bases and at J to 7 bases, leaving 7 bases not matched to a gene. Germline V CDR1 and CDR2: MRHNA, SNTAGT. CDR3 DNA sequence: TGTGCCAGCAGTGCCCTAGCGGGGGACAGGAATGAGCAGTTCTTC. Translation gives CASSALAGDRNEQFF.

The chain carries TRBV27 and TRBJ2-2; perhaps TRBD1 as D (6 bases). Trimming cost V 1 base and J 5 bases, with 17 bases left between them. CDR3 length: 17 amino acids. The V gene's germline CDR1 is MNHEY and CDR2 SMNVEV (reference sequence). CDR3 nucleotide sequence: TGTGCCAGCAGTTTATACGACCCGCAGGGGCGGACCGGGGAGCTGTTTTTT. This encodes CASSLYDPQGRTGELFF.

The chain recombines TRBV29-1 with TRBJ1-2, with 8 bases matching TRBD1. With V trimmed by 7 bases and J by 8 bases, 12 bases remained unmatched. Looked up from germline, CDR1 is SQVTM and CDR2 is ANQGSEA. This CDR3 has 13 amino acids. The DNA for the CDR3 is TGCAGCGCCATGGTATTGACAGGGGAGGGCTACACCTTC. Its protein product is CSAMVLTGEGYTF.

The chain recombines TRBV27 with TRBJ1-5; 8 positions agree with TRBD1. There are 15 residues in the CDR3. Germline loops: CDR1 MNHEY, CDR2 SMNVEV (reference sequence). V trimming: 6 bases; J trimming: 1 base; junction bases outside the gene matches: 5. The CDR3, as DNA: TGTGCCAGCAGAATGGACAGGGCCAGCAATCAGCCCCAGCATTTT. It codes for CASRMDRASNQPQHF.

The V gene is TRBV5-1, the J gene TRBJ2-7; the match to TRBD1 covers 7 bases. Germline lookup yields CDR1 SGHRS and CDR2 YFSETQ. Unmatched junction bases numbered 4, after V lost 4 bases and J lost 3 bases. The CDR3 sequence is 13 residues long. As DNA, the CDR3 is TGCGCCAGCAGCAAGGGGACAGACTACGAGCAGTACGTC. Its translation is CASSKGTDYEQYV.

This clone was recorded a few times. V and J are TRBV6-6 and TRBJ1-5; D uncertain. This CDR3 has 15 amino acids. Looked up from germline, CDR1 is MNHNY and CDR2 is SVGAGI (reference sequence). Trimming cost V 6 bases and J 2 bases, with 14 bases left between them. The CDR3 nucleotides are TGTGCCAGCAGATCCGGGTCAGAGGGCAATCAGCCCCAGCATTTT. Translating it yields CASRSGSEGNQPQHF.

In its sample, this clone was seen a few times. The rearrangement links TRBV5-6 to TRBJ1-2; D possibly corresponds to TRBD1 (5 bases). CDR1 and CDR2 (germline): SGHDT, YYEEEE. Trimming shortened V by 4 bases and J by 5 bases, and 21 bases separated the two germline ends. CDR3 length equals 16 residues. This chain's CDR3 is CASSPGGGTRPYGYTF. CDR3 sequence (DNA): TGTGCCAGCAGCCCCGGGGGGGGTACCAGACCTTATGGCTACACCTTC.

This clone was seen only a few times. CDR3 in DNA: TGTGCCAGCAGCTTCTGGGGGACTATGAACACCGGGGAGCTGTTTTTT. This encodes CASSFWGTMNTGELFF. The rearrangement links TRBV5-6 to TRBJ2-2, with 7 bases lining up with TRBD2. The CDR3 totals 16 residues. Germline loops: CDR1 SGHDT, CDR2 YYEEEE. J gave up 1 base and V 2 bases, and 5 bases lay outside the gene matches.

This chain uses TRBV15 with TRBJ1-5, with 7 positions matching TRBD1. Germline CDR1 LNHNV, CDR2 YYDKDF (reference sequence). V trimming: 6 bases; J trimming: 0 bases; junction bases outside the gene matches: 14. CDR3 size: 18 residues. The CDR3 protein is CATSPATIQGYSNQPQHF. The CDR3 DNA sequence: TGTGCCACCAGTCCCGCTACGATACAGGGGTATAGCAATCAGCCCCAGCATTTT.

This chain links TRBV10-2 with TRBJ2-7; TRBD1 might be the D (6 bases). Trimming cost V 6 bases and J 2 bases, with 17 bases left between them. The CDR3 contains 15 residues. Germline CDR1 WSHSY, CDR2 SAAADI. This CDR3 is CASRRGEGETYEQYV. In DNA, the CDR3 is TGCGCCAGCAGGAGGGGTGAGGGGGAGACCTACGAGCAGTACGTC.

This clone has a handful of counts. This chain joins TRBV2 and TRBJ2-1; TRBD2 aligns across 7 bases. J was trimmed by 4 bases and V by 3 bases; bases with no gene match: 9. CDR1 and CDR2 from the germline V gene are SNHLY and FYNNEI. The CDR3 length is 16 residues. In nucleotides, the CDR3 is TGTGCCAGCAGTGACTTGCGGGAGACGACGTACAATGAGCAGTTCTTC. It translates to CASSDLRETTYNEQFF.

The chain joins TRBV5-1 to TRBJ1-1; D unresolved. The CDR3 is 12 residues long. Trimming took off 5 bases at V and 4 bases at J, with 9 bases between the two ends. Germline loops: CDR1 SGHRS, CDR2 YFSETQ. The chain's CDR3 is CASSPGSTEAFF. CDR3 nucleotide sequence: TGCGCCAGCAGTCCGGGGTCCACTGAAGCTTTCTTT. The full variable domain, in which reference TRBV5-1 and TRBJ1-1 provide the parts outside the CDR3, is KAGVTQTPRYLIKTRGQQVTLSCSPISGHRSVSWYQQTPGQGLQFLFEYFSETQRNKGNFPGRFSGRQFSNSRSEMNVSTLELGDSALYLCASSPGSTEAFFGQGTRLTVV.

The chain has TRBV5-8 and TRBJ2-1, with D uncertain. CDR3 length: 14 amino acids. Looked up from germline, CDR1 is SGHTS and CDR2 is YDEGEE. V was clipped by 1 base and J by 3 bases, with 8 bases between them. For the CDR3, the DNA is TGTGCCAGCAGCTTGAGGAGTCTCTACAATGAGCAGTTCTTC. This encodes CASSLRSLYNEQFF.

This chain's CDR3 is CATEGPDTQYF. The CDR3 coding sequence is TGTGCCACCGAGGGCCCAGATACGCAGTATTTT. The rearrangement links TRBV27 to TRBJ2-3; TRBD2 might be the D (5 bases). Germline CDR1 and CDR2: MNHEY and SMNVEV (reference sequence). The CDR3 extends over 11 amino acids. V was trimmed by 10 bases and J by 4 bases, leaving 9 bases between them.

This chain uses TRBV15 with TRBJ2-7; D remains unclear. The V gene lost 1 base and the J gene lost 4 bases, with 8 bases spanning the gap. The CDR3 loop spans 13 amino acids. Germline V gene data show CDR1 as LNHNV and CDR2 as YYDKDF (reference sequence). The CDR3 is CATSRGEAYEQYV. CDR3 bases: TGTGCCACCAGCAGAGGAGAGGCTTACGAGCAGTACGTC.

The chain is built from TRBV4-1 and TRBJ1-1; 8 nucleotides match TRBD1. The V gene end was trimmed by 3 bases and the J gene end by 4 bases; junction bases not matched to a gene: 13. The CDR3 has 17 amino acids. Germline values: CDR1 MGHRA, CDR2 YSYEKL. In DNA, the CDR3 is TGCGCCAGCAGCCAGGGACAGGAACGATATATCGGCACTGAAGCTTTCTTT. Translated, it gives CASSQGQERYIGTEAFF.

Regarding this clone: The same CDR3 also results from other DNA sequences found in this sample. V usage is TRBV5-1 and J usage is TRBJ1-2; TRBD1 might be the D (5 bases). Trimming pared 4 bases from V and 4 bases from J, leaving 11 bases between. Germline V CDR1 and CDR2: SGHRS, YFSETQ. The CDR3 totals 13 residues. The CDR3 reads CASSPTDSYGYTF. Written as DNA, the CDR3 is TGCGCCAGCAGCCCGACCGACAGCTATGGCTACACCTTC.